Given below is one TCR beta chain in context. This clone's antigen is unknown. Base-call qualities are not available, and no considerably larger clone is one nucleotide away. This sample's time point label indicates: about 28 days (+/-7) after the second vaccine dose. AZD1222 recipients with second doses at about 4 weeks or about 12 weeks were pooled, because spike-specific TCR depth and breadth did not differ between schedules. The vaccinee samples were drawn from two UK trials, COV001 and COV002, one of which was a single-blind randomized controlled phase 2/3 trial testing AZD1222 (ChAdOx1 nCoV-19) in healthy adults. For TCRbeta chain sequencing, PBMC samples from trial participants were taken at day 0 and at day 28 after the second dose. Looking up the germline V gene (reference sequence) yields CDR1 LNHDA and CDR2 SQIVND. At the junction V is shortened by 8 bases and J by 2 bases; bases outside the gene matches: 1. The CDR3 starts with the cysteine, ends with the phenylalanine, and has 13 residues. CDR3 DNA is the only sequence kept; it has 39 bases, read in frame from the first base.

The CDR3 regions of human TCRbeta chains were subjected to immunosequencing. The paper's data handling went like this. TCRs in the repertoires were matched against a reference library of SARS-CoV-2-specific TCRs that had been generated with the MIRA antigen-specificity platform. Breadth was defined as the fraction of unique TCRs that were SARS-CoV-2-associated, and depth was defined as the fraction of total T cells that were SARS-CoV-2-associated. Each spike-specific TCR was assigned to its reactive spike region and to a CD4 or CD8 class using the MIRA data. Log10-transformed breadth and depth values were compared by one-way ANOVA with Sidak's multiple comparisons tests. Imported from immuneACCESS, the table was reduced by TCRdb to in-frame sequences with V and J called. These copies leave out some clones; in studies compared against another copy, an unresolved V gene accounts for under half, and the cause of the remainder is not known. V and J calls and clone size are those listed in that table; D and trimming were worked out from the DNA. Recorded for this sample are about 72,000 clones; approximately 90% of them occurred a single time. The top ten hold around 30% of the sample.

This sample was included in a study of T cell responses to AZD1222 COVID-19 vaccine (dated by TCRdb to the early 2020s). About the investigation overall: A total of about 230 trial participants underwent TCR sequencing, of whom 207 received two doses of AZD1222 and around 25 received two doses of the MenACWY control vaccine. Trial participants were enrolled by age into subgroups of 18-55, 56-69 and 70-plus years, and around 140, 26 and 57 TCR-sequenced participants, respectively, were included in these subgroups. Study-level results and caveats: Because no day 14 peak-response samples were available, repertoires were characterized only after the peak T cell response. A significant rise in spike-specific TCR breadth and depth was observed after two AZD1222 doses relative to day 0 and relative to MenACWY recipients. The 56-69-year group was small, and its depth increase did not reach significance, likely because of low power. Epitopes outside the regions mutated in the B.1.351 and B.1.1.7 variants were reportedly recognized by nearly half of the unique spike-specific TCRs. The whole spike protein was spanned by vaccine-associated CD4 TCRs, and dominant responses were seen in regions 160-218 and 743-854. Only six AZD1222 recipients were SARS-CoV-2 seropositive at baseline, limiting conclusions about previously exposed vaccinees. Most participants were white British and females outnumbered males, and the authors suggested that clonal diversity may have been underestimated.

The chain is assembled from TRBV19 and TRBJ1-4; 8 nucleotides in the junction match TRBD1. The material was peripheral blood, obtained 28 days after the second AZD1222 dose. The sequence was collected from an adult who received the AZD1222 COVID-19 vaccine. At the DNA level, the sequence is TGTGCCAGTCGGACAGGGACTAATGAAAAACTGTTTTTT. Its product reads: CASRTGTNEKLFF.